Below are 10 T cell receptor beta chains sequenced from a single sample in a study of glioma-infiltrating T cells after dendritic cell vaccination. The assay was immunoSEQ multiplex PCR, and TCRdb's table has in-frame clones only and misses some. The sample consists of about 95,000 clones, more than 75% of them appearing once. Here the sequenced sample was blood, taken before dendritic cell vaccination. These receptors were taken from a human donor with glioblastoma.

V and J are TRBV7-7 and TRBJ2-3; D may be TRBD2 (5 bases). V was clipped by 5 bases and J by 3 bases, with 15 bases between them. The CDR3 runs to 15 residues. Per the germline V gene, CDR1 is SSHAT and CDR2 is FNYEAQ (reference sequence). The CDR3 DNA is TGTGCCAGCAGCCCGGGGTGGGGTGTAACAGATACGCAGTATTTT. It encodes CASSPGWGVTDTQYF.

The chain links TRBV5-1 to TRBJ1-2; the match to TRBD1 covers 7 bases. The trim removed 0 bases at V and 6 bases at J, leaving 5 bases unmatched. This CDR3 spans 14 amino acids. In germline, CDR1 is SGHRS, CDR2 YFSETQ. The CDR3 here is CASSLEGGANGYTF. The DNA of the CDR3 is TGCGCCAGCAGCTTGGAAGGGGGCGCAAATGGCTACACCTTC. The whole variable domain, filled in from reference TRBV5-1 and TRBJ1-2, reads KAGVTQTPRYLIKTRGQQVTLSCSPISGHRSVSWYQQTPGQGLQFLFEYFSETQRNKGNFPGRFSGRQFSNSRSEMNVSTLELGDSALYLCASSLEGGANGYTFGSGTRLTVV.

The chain recombines TRBV11-2 with TRBJ2-3, with a possible D match to TRBD2 (6 bases). Germline values: CDR1 SGHAT, CDR2 FQNNGV. V was cut by 2 bases and J by 0 bases, with 9 bases left in between. This CDR3 region has 15 residues. CDR3 region: CASSLRAGSTDTQYF. CDR3 nucleotides: TGTGCCAGCAGCTTACGGGCGGGGAGCACAGATACGCAGTATTTT.

The CDR3 region has the DNA TGTGCCAGCAGCTCGGACAGGTCGTATCAGCCCCAGCATTTT. Translation gives CASSSDRSYQPQHF. The chain carries TRBV11-2 and TRBJ1-5, with 7 bases lining up with TRBD1. The CDR3 contains 14 residues. V trimming: 4 bases; J trimming: 5 bases; junction bases outside the gene matches: 5. CDR1 is SGHAT and CDR2 is FQNNGV in the germline V gene.

This chain joins TRBV6-1 and TRBJ1-5; D is uncertain. The germline CDR1 and CDR2 sequences are MNHNS and SASEGT. The V gene lost 0 bases and the J gene lost 4 bases, with 10 bases spanning the gap. The CDR3 length is 15 residues. The CDR3 here is CASSEAPRTNQPQHF. The CDR3 DNA reads TGTGCCAGCAGTGAAGCCCCCAGGACTAATCAGCCCCAGCATTTT.

V is TRBV6-6 and J is TRBJ2-3; TRBD1 agrees at 9 bases. From germline, CDR1 is MNHNY and CDR2 SVGAGI (reference sequence). CDR3 length: 13 amino acids. Trimming removed 7 bases from V and 6 bases from J; junction bases left unmatched: 5. The CDR3 DNA reads TGTGCCAGCAACCGACAGGGGGTTGATACGCAGTATTTT. It is translated as CASNRQGVDTQYF.

The rearrangement uses TRBV19 and TRBJ2-7; D is perhaps TRBD1 (5 bases). The CDR3 has 14 amino acids. The germline gives CDR1 LNHDA, CDR2 SQIVND (reference sequence). V dropped 6 bases and J dropped 0 bases, with 12 bases sitting between them. The CDR3 spells CASRDTVISYEQYF. The CDR3 nucleotides are TGTGCCAGTAGGGACACAGTCATCTCCTACGAGCAGTACTTC.

The chain links TRBV4-2 to TRBJ2-5; 7 bases fit TRBD2. Losses at the gene ends were 4 bases for V and 1 base for J; bases not matched to a gene: 6. The CDR3 extends over 15 amino acids. CDR1 is LGHNA and CDR2 is YNFKEQ in the germline V gene. The CDR3 nucleotides read TGTGCCAGCAGCCCAAGGGGAGGGTTCCAAGAGACCCAGTACTTC. Translated, it gives CASSPRGGFQETQYF.

The chain employs TRBV29-1 and TRBJ2-2; D gene unclear. The CDR3 totals 14 residues. Deletions cut 7 bases from V and 2 bases from J, with 14 bases between. The germline gives CDR1 SQVTM, CDR2 ANQGSEA. CDR3 in amino acids: CSATTPINTGELFF. CDR3 coding DNA: TGCAGCGCAACTACACCAATTAACACCGGGGAGCTGTTTTTT.

The chain links TRBV6-1 to TRBJ1-5, with D maybe TRBD1 (5 bases). Germline CDR1 reads MNHNS; CDR2 reads SASEGT. Trimming pared 5 bases from V and 4 bases from J, leaving 12 bases between. This CDR3 has 14 amino acids. CDR3 sequence reads: CASSPTGGNQPQHF. Here the CDR3 DNA reads TGTGCCAGCAGTCCGACGGGGGGAAATCAGCCCCAGCATTTT.